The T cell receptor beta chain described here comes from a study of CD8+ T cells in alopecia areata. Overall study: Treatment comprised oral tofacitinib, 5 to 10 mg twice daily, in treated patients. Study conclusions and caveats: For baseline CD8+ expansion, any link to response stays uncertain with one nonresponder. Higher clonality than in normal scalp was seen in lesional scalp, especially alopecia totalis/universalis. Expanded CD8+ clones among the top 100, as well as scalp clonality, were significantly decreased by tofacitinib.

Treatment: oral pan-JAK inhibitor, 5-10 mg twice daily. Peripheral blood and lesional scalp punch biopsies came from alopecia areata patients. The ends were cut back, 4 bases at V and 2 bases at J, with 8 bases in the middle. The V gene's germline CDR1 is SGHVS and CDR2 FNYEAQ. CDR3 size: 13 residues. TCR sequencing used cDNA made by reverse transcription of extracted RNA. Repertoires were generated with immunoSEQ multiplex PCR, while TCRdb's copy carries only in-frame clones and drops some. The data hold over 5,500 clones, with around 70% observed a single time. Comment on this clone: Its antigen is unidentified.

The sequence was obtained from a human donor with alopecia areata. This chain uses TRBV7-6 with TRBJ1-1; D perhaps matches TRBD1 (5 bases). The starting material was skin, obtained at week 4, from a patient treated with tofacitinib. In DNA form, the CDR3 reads TGTGCCAGCAGCTCGGGGGGAAACACTGAAGCTTTCTTT. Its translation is CASSSGGNTEAFF.